This T cell receptor (beta chain) was sequenced in a study of blood T cell repertoires in COVID-19. The method was immunoSEQ multiplex PCR; TCRdb's version includes in-frame clones alone and lacks a portion of them. This table has under 350,000 clones, roughly 85% appearing once. The J segment lost 8 bases and the V segment lost 7 bases, leaving 14 bases of the junction unmatched. Germline V gene sequence: CDR1 SQVTM, CDR2 ANQGSEA. The CDR3 consists of 15 residues. The clonotype comes from a man in his fifties or sixties who had recovered from COVID-19. The chain couples TRBV29-1 to TRBJ1-4; 9 nucleotides agree with TRBD1. The sequenced sample consisted of peripheral blood. CDR3 sequence (DNA): TGCAGCGCGGTGAATGGGCAGACAGGGGGAGAAAAACTGTTTTTT. It encodes CSAVNGQTGGEKLFF.